This is a list of T cell receptor beta chains from one sample in a study of T cells in Graves' hyperthyroidism and ophthalmopathy. A single record per CDR3 protein comes from TCRdb applying MiXCR to the multiplex PCR reads. The sample holds about 520,000 distinct CDR3 sequences, approximately 25% seen once. Sequencing was done on a sample of blood. The receptors shown here come from a woman in her twenties or thirties with Graves' ophthalmopathy. CDR3s include the opening cysteine and the closing phenylalanine or tryptophan.

J gene: TRBJ2-7
V gene: TRBV12-3/TRBV12-4
CDR3 protein: CASTNRQGKEQYF

J gene: TRBJ2-7
V gene: TRBV27
CDR3 protein: CASSFQEQGAYEQYF

J gene: TRBJ1-1
V gene: TRBV10-3
CDR3 protein: CAISEIRGGTEAFF

J gene: TRBJ1-2
V gene: TRBV6-1
CDR3 protein: CASSESDLIYGYTF

J gene: TRBJ1-6
V gene: TRBV6-1
CDR3 protein: CASRNANSPLHF

J gene: TRBJ2-7
V gene: TRBV20-1
CDR3 protein: CSARDQGQTSYEQYF

J gene: TRBJ2-5
V gene: TRBV7-3
CDR3 protein: CASSLTAGGLQETQYF

J gene: TRBJ2-7
V gene: TRBV4-2
CDR3 protein: CASSQDGATYYKQYF

J gene: TRBJ2-7
V gene: TRBV5-1
CDR3 protein: CASSLREDAYEQYF

J gene: TRBJ1-5
V gene: TRBV12-3/TRBV12-4
CDR3 protein: CASSLWQGGGYSNQPQHF

J gene: TRBJ2-2
V gene: TRBV7-9
CDR3 protein: CASSTDRDTGELFF

J gene: TRBJ2-5
V gene: TRBV20-1
CDR3 protein: CSARQGLQETQYF

J gene: TRBJ1-1
V gene: TRBV6-2/TRBV6-3
CDR3 protein: CASSPRDRRNTEAFF

J gene: TRBJ1-3
V gene: TRBV4-3
CDR3 protein: CASSQGQASSGNTIYF

J gene: TRBJ2-7
V gene: TRBV6-5
CDR3 protein: CASSYGQGAREQYF

J gene: TRBJ1-2
V gene: TRBV6-5
CDR3 protein: CASSSSTDPTNYGYTF

J gene: TRBJ1-3
V gene: TRBV19
CDR3 protein: CASSPRGRISGNTIYF

J gene: TRBJ2-5
V gene: TRBV3-1
CDR3 protein: CASSQGSGGGALETQYF

J gene: TRBJ1-1
V gene: TRBV6-1
CDR3 protein: CASNNRNEAFF

J gene: TRBJ2-7
V gene: TRBV5-1
CDR3 protein: CASSTPGQGFYEQYF

J gene: TRBJ2-7
V gene: TRBV28
CDR3 protein: CATHGSRVYYEQYF

J gene: TRBJ2-1
V gene: TRBV20-1
CDR3 protein: CSAPRAGGGAYNEQFF

J gene: TRBJ2-7
V gene: TRBV12-5
CDR3 protein: CASAWGIGRATPYEQYF

J gene: TRBJ2-2
V gene: TRBV6-1
CDR3 protein: CASSPWGGNTGELFF

J gene: TRBJ2-2
V gene: TRBV10-2
CDR3 protein: CASSEALAGGELFF

J gene: TRBJ1-2
V gene: TRBV6-2/TRBV6-3
CDR3 protein: CASSYYMETRYGYTF

J gene: TRBJ1-2
V gene: TRBV5-1
CDR3 protein: CASSYLRAANYGYTF

J gene: TRBJ2-7
V gene: TRBV19
CDR3 protein: CASTRQGSYEQYF

J gene: TRBJ1-2
V gene: TRBV27
CDR3 protein: CASTAGRGPYGYTF

J gene: TRBJ1-2
V gene: TRBV5-1
CDR3 protein: CASSIGNAGPHYGYTF

J gene: TRBJ2-7
V gene: TRBV19
CDR3 protein: CASSVGPGRFYEQYF

J gene: TRBJ1-1
V gene: TRBV7-2
CDR3 protein: CASSMDSVYTEAFF

J gene: TRBJ2-5
V gene: TRBV20-1
CDR3 protein: CSAARTAQETQYF

J gene: TRBJ1-3
V gene: TRBV7-6
CDR3 protein: CASSLLTTGNTIYF

J gene: TRBJ2-5
V gene: TRBV11-1
CDR3 protein: CASSLSDAHRGHETQYF

J gene: TRBJ1-1
V gene: TRBV6-5
CDR3 protein: CASSYSVQTEAFF

J gene: TRBJ2-2
V gene: TRBV10-3
CDR3 protein: CAISESWGQGASVTGELFF

J gene: TRBJ1-2
V gene: TRBV7-9
CDR3 protein: CASGPRGHDGYTF

J gene: TRBJ2-7
V gene: TRBV10-3
CDR3 protein: CAMGTGDNYEQYF

J gene: TRBJ2-7
V gene: TRBV11-2
CDR3 protein: CASSLFLEQYF

J gene: TRBJ1-2
V gene: TRBV18
CDR3 protein: CASSPFKGSANYGYTF

J gene: TRBJ2-7
V gene: TRBV5-1
CDR3 protein: CASSFQDNLSYEQYF

J gene: TRBJ1-2
V gene: TRBV27
CDR3 protein: CASSFKGRNGYTF